The TCR beta chain described here comes from a study of patients and donors after allogeneic stem cell transplantation. The CDR3 covers 14 residues. Germline V gene sequence: CDR1 MNHEY, CDR2 SVGEGT. V lost 5 bases and J 1 base, leaving 9 bases between the germline ends. Each CDR3 protein gets one entry after TCRdb re-called the RT-PCR reads with MiXCR. Of a few hundred thousand distinct CDR3 sequences in the sample, roughly 38% were seen once. In this sample, this clonotype turned up a few times. The sequenced sample consisted of blood, either unsorted or a sorted T cell fraction (not recorded which). The TCR sequence derives from a human donor who was either an allogeneic HSCT recipient or a stem cell or donor lymphocyte infusion donor (not recorded which). It is not recorded whose cells these are; they may come from a transplant donor. The chain is built from TRBV6-2 or TRBV6-3 and TRBJ2-4, with D possibly matching TRBD1 (5 bases). CDR3 region: CASSRQNAKNIQYF. The CDR3 DNA reads TGTGCCAGCAGTCGACAGAACGCCAAAAACATTCAGTACTTC.